The source of this TCR beta chain is a study of human T cells and chemical hapten exposure. Across the whole study: Investigators sensitized around 2 cm by around 2 cm of upper inner arm skin with 2% DPC.

This clonotype was seen many times. Its antigen is currently unknown. The time point was: pre-sensitization, week 0. The treatment was: therapeutic diphenylcyclopropenone sensitization with weekly scalp DPC. From the RACE reads, TCRdb called clonotypes with MiXCR, one entry per CDR3 protein. This sample has a few hundred thousand distinct CDR3 sequences, with over 5% found just once. Study-level results: More PT1 expanded TCRs went with higher patch test scores.

The receptor comes from a woman under 30 with alopecia areata. Some clones in this sample may be carry-over from other donors' samples. The input for sequencing was whole blood, taken in connection with sensitization to the hapten diphenylcyclopropenone (DPC).

The CDR3 spells CASSQQAPHGQFF. CDR3 in DNA: TGTGCCAGCAGCCAACAGGCGCCGCACGGGCAGTTCTTC. The chain is built from TRBV6-2 or TRBV6-3 and TRBJ2-1; possible D gene TRBD1, 5 bases. Trimming cost V 6 bases and J 12 bases, with 18 bases left between them. The CDR3 totals 13 residues. Germline-derived CDR1 and CDR2 are MNHEY and SVGEGT.